The 5 T cell receptor beta chains listed next were all sequenced from one sample in a study of blood T cell repertoires in COVID-19. Sequenced by immunoSEQ multiplex PCR; TCRdb stores in-frame clones only, minus some. Of about 220,000 clones listed, over 70% are singletons. Sequencing was performed on peripheral blood. The receptors here all came from a woman between 70 and 85 years old with acute or convalescent COVID-19.

The chain uses TRBV30 and TRBJ2-3, with a weak D call TRBD2 (5 bases). This CDR3 is 13 amino acids long. V lost 6 bases, J lost 9 bases, and 19 bases lay in between. The germline gives CDR1 GTSNPN, CDR2 SVGIG (reference sequence). CDR3 residues: CACAQDSQATQYF. The DNA for the CDR3 is TGTGCCTGTGCCCAGGACTCCCAGGCGACGCAGTATTTT.

This chain joins TRBV13 and TRBJ2-3; 10 bases match TRBD2. V dropped 0 bases and J dropped 2; count of bases not matched to a gene: 5. Germline CDR1 is PRHDT and CDR2 is FYEKMQ (reference sequence). This CDR3 is 17 amino acids long. The DNA of the CDR3 is TGTGCCAGCAGCTTAGGCCTCACTAGCGGGGTCACAGATACGCAGTATTTT. Translated: CASSLGLTSGVTDTQYF.

This clone was found once. The rearrangement joins TRBV3-1 (or the pseudogene TRBV3-2) to TRBJ2-1, with 9 nucleotides matching TRBD2. Losses at the gene ends were 1 base for V and 2 bases for J; bases not matched to a gene: 3. Germline values: CDR1 LGHDT, CDR2 YNNKEL (reference sequence). The CDR3 spans 16 residues. The CDR3 sequence: CASSQARGGAYNEQFF. The CDR3 DNA reads as TGTGCCAGCAGCCAAGCGCGGGGGGGTGCCTACAATGAGCAGTTCTTC.

The V and J genes are TRBV10-3 and TRBJ2-7; D uncertain. In germline, CDR1 is ENHRY, CDR2 SYGVKD. V lost 0 bases, J lost 2 bases, and 8 bases lay in between. There are 14 residues in the CDR3. The CDR3 protein is CAISESTETYEQYF. The DNA for the CDR3 is TGTGCCATCAGTGAGTCAACGGAGACCTACGAGCAGTACTTC.

The chain has TRBV7-3 and TRBJ2-2, with 9 positions matching TRBD1. This CDR3 contains 18 residues. V lost 2 bases, J lost 4 bases, and 11 bases stayed unmatched. Germline V lookup: CDR1 SGHTA, CDR2 FQGTGA. The CDR3 nucleotides read TGTGCCAGCAGCTTAGCCGGCCCCGGGACAGGGCTCACCGGGGAGCTGTTTTTT. Translated, it gives CASSLAGPGTGLTGELFF.